The 20 T cell receptor beta chains given below trace back to one sample, sequenced in a study of PD-1 blockade in mismatch repair-deficient tumors. The method was immunoSEQ multiplex PCR; TCRdb's version includes in-frame clones alone and lacks a portion of them. The sample has 70,000 to 95,000 clones, 80% to 90% seen once. The sequencing here drew on peripheral blood, taken 44 weeks after starting pembrolizumab. Receptor source: an adult with mismatch repair-deficient cancer.

V gene TRBV4-2 combines with J gene TRBJ2-5, with D possibly being TRBD1 (7 bases). Trimming shortened V by 1 base and J by 5 bases, and 14 bases separated the two germline ends. The CDR3 covers 15 residues. Germline loops: CDR1 LGHNA, CDR2 YNFKEQ. The CDR3 nucleotides are TGTGCCAGCAGCCAAGTCCAGGGGGGTGGGGAGACCCAGTACTTC. Amino acids: CASSQVQGGGETQYF.

V gene TRBV7-6 combines with J gene TRBJ2-5, with D uncertain. The V end lost 5 bases, the J end lost 1 base, and 2 bases lay between the germline ends. The CDR3 extends over 11 amino acids. Germline CDR1 and CDR2: SGHVS and FNYEAQ. The DNA of the CDR3 is TGTGCCAGCAGCCTCCAAGAGACCCAGTACTTC. It translates to CASSLQETQYF.

This clone showed up just once. The V and J genes are TRBV29-1 and TRBJ2-7, with 9 bases lining up with TRBD2. Germline CDR1 and CDR2: SQVTM and ANQGSEA. V gave up 8 bases and J gave up 2 bases; unmatched junction bases: 7. The CDR3 runs 13 residues. The CDR3 here is CSFSGSIPYEQYF. CDR3 bases: TGCAGCTTTAGCGGGAGTATCCCCTACGAGCAGTACTTC.

The chain carries TRBV4-3 and TRBJ1-3; 7 bases align to TRBD1. Germline CDR1 and CDR2: LGHNA and YSLEER. The length of the CDR3 is 14 residues. Unmatched junction bases numbered 1, after V lost 1 base and J lost 4 bases. CDR3 nucleotides: TGCGCCAGCAGCCAAGGGACAGGAGGAAACACCATATATTTT. It yields the protein CASSQGTGGNTIYF.

The chain has TRBV18 and TRBJ1-1; D unresolved. Trimming took 1 base from V and 0 from J, leaving 9 bases between them. Germline loops: CDR1 KGHSH, CDR2 LQKENI. The CDR3 sequence is 15 residues long. CDR3 sequence: CASSPLGKMNTEAFF. CDR3 in DNA: TGTGCCAGCTCACCACTAGGGAAAATGAACACTGAAGCTTTCTTT. The full variable domain, rest sourced from reference TRBV18 and TRBJ1-1, is NAGVMQNPRHLVRRRGQEARLRCSPMKGHSHVYWYRQLPEEGLKFMVYLQKENIIDESGMPKERFSAEFPKEGPSILRIQQVVRGDSAAYFCASSPLGKMNTEAFFGQGTRLTVV.

The chain employs TRBV4-1 and TRBJ2-7, with TRBD1 identical over 7 bases. The CDR3 covers 13 residues. Germline CDR1 MGHRA, CDR2 YSYEKL. The V gene end was trimmed by 4 bases and the J gene end by 6 bases; junction bases not matched to a gene: 6. CDR3 residues: CASSPTGLGEQYF. CDR3 coding DNA: TGCGCCAGCAGCCCGACAGGGCTAGGCGAGCAGTACTTC.

This chain connects TRBV6-1 to TRBJ2-7, with 7 bases aligning to TRBD1. The V gene end was trimmed by 2 bases and the J gene end by 2 bases; junction bases not matched to a gene: 6. From germline, CDR1 is MNHNS and CDR2 SASEGT. The CDR3 totals 15 residues. CDR3 in amino acids: CASSEFGDRTYEQYF. The CDR3 region has the DNA TGTGCCAGCAGTGAATTCGGGGACAGAACCTACGAGCAGTACTTC.

This clone was found a few times. V gene TRBV15 combines with J gene TRBJ2-7; D might be TRBD2 (5 bases). Germline V gives CDR1 LNHNV, CDR2 YYDKDF (reference sequence). The CDR3 extends over 15 amino acids. The V gene lost 0 bases and the J gene lost 1 base, with 10 bases spanning the gap. The CDR3 reads CATSRDRLASYEQYF. The DNA for the CDR3 is TGTGCCACCAGCAGAGATAGGCTAGCTTCCTACGAGCAGTACTTC. Complete variable domain (other parts from reference TRBV15 and TRBJ2-7): DAMVIQNPRYQVTQFGKPVTLSCSQTLNHNVMYWYQQKSSQAPKLLFHYYDKDFNNEADTPDNFQSRRPNTSFCFLDIRSPGLGDTAMYLCATSRDRLASYEQYFGPGTRLTVT.

This clone was seen only once. The V and J genes are TRBV18 and TRBJ2-1; TRBD2 matches 10 bases. Germline assignment: CDR1 KGHSH and CDR2 LQKENI. The length of the CDR3 is 15 residues. The junction had 2 bases not matched to a gene; V was cut back by 3 bases and J by 3 bases. CDR3 amino acids: CASSPGTSDYNEQFF. In DNA form, the CDR3 reads TGTGCCAGCTCACCCGGGACTAGCGACTACAATGAGCAGTTCTTC.

The gene calls are TRBV11-2 and TRBJ2-3, with a tentative D call TRBD2 (6 bases). CDR1 and CDR2 from the germline V gene are SGHAT and FQNNGV. Trimming left V 3 bases short and J 7 bases short, with 8 bases between. The CDR3 is made up of 12 amino acids. CDR3 protein: CASSFRDYTQYF. The CDR3 coding sequence is TGTGCCAGCAGCTTTAGGGACTATACGCAGTATTTT.

The chain couples TRBV2 to TRBJ2-4; 11 bases are a match to TRBD2. Germline loops: CDR1 SNHLY, CDR2 FYNNEI. Losses at the gene ends were 5 bases for V and 1 base for J; bases not matched to a gene: 10. The CDR3 spans 18 residues. CDR3 coding DNA: TGTGCCAGCAGTCCAACTAGCGGGAGTGGCTTCGCCAAAAACATTCAGTACTTC. Encoded protein: CASSPTSGSGFAKNIQYF.

This chain joins TRBV5-1 and TRBJ2-7, with a possible D match to TRBD1 (5 bases). Trimming took off 5 bases at V and 6 bases at J, with 15 bases between the two ends. The germline V gene has CDR1 SGHRS and CDR2 YFSETQ. CDR3 size: 13 residues. The CDR3 sequence: CASRPDDGAEQYF. CDR3 nucleotides: TGCGCCAGCAGACCTGACGATGGGGCCGAGCAGTACTTC. The whole variable domain, remainder taken from reference TRBV5-1 and TRBJ2-7, is KAGVTQTPRYLIKTRGQQVTLSCSPISGHRSVSWYQQTPGQGLQFLFEYFSETQRNKGNFPGRFSGRQFSNSRSEMNVSTLELGDSALYLCASRPDDGAEQYFGPGTRLTVT.

J is TRBJ1-1 and V is TRBV6-6, with 8 bases identical to TRBD1. This CDR3 contains 13 residues. Germline V gene data show CDR1 as MNHNY and CDR2 as SVGAGI (reference sequence). V lost 10 bases to trimming and J lost 3 bases; unmatched junction nucleotides: 7. The CDR3 DNA sequence: TGTGCCACCAAACAGGGGGATGACACTGAAGCTTTCTTT. It translates to CATKQGDDTEAFF.

V gene TRBV7-3 combines with J gene TRBJ2-2, with unresolved D. Trimming left V 5 bases short and J 8 bases short, with 15 bases between. The CDR3 contains 14 residues. Per the germline V gene, CDR1 is SGHTA and CDR2 is FQGTGA. DNA for the CDR3: TGTGCCAGCAGCCGTTCCGACATGAGAGGGGAGCTGTTTTTT. Translating it yields CASSRSDMRGELFF.

The table lists this clone with a few counts. The chain links TRBV19 to TRBJ1-1; D remains ambiguous. Germline V CDR1 and CDR2: LNHDA, SQIVND (reference sequence). V lost 4 bases, J lost 11 bases, and 11 bases lay in between. The CDR3 runs 11 residues. CDR3 sequence (DNA): TGTGCCAGTAGTACGTGGACTGCGGCTTTCTTT. This encodes CASSTWTAAFF.

The CDR3 protein is CASSQGLADEQFF. The CDR3 DNA reads as TGTGCCAGCAGCCAAGGACTAGCCGATGAGCAGTTCTTC. The chain has TRBV4-2 and TRBJ2-1; 7 positions match TRBD2. Germline CDR1 and CDR2: LGHNA and YNFKEQ. V gave up 1 base and J gave up 8 bases; unmatched junction bases: 2. The CDR3 is 13 amino acids.

The table lists this clone with a count of one. J is TRBJ1-2 and V is TRBV11-2, with 8 bases that match TRBD1. Germline V gene data show CDR1 as SGHAT and CDR2 as FQNNGV. CDR3 size: 16 residues. The V segment lost 5 bases and the J segment 8 bases; nucleotides outside the gene matches: 16. The CDR3 region is CASSPPGTGLPGGYTF. The CDR3 bases are TGTGCCAGCAGCCCGCCCGGGACAGGTCTTCCGGGGGGCTACACCTTC.

The CDR3 sequence is CASRVLAGAFGEQYF. CDR3 nucleotides: TGTGCCAGCAGAGTGCTAGCGGGAGCTTTTGGGGAGCAGTACTTC. J is TRBJ2-7 and V is TRBV2, with 10 bases fitting TRBD2. Germline V gene lookup returns CDR1 SNHLY and CDR2 FYNNEI. With V trimmed by 6 bases and J by 7 bases, 12 bases remained unmatched. The CDR3 has 15 residues.

This chain links TRBV5-4 with TRBJ1-1; D ambiguous. V was pared by 4 bases and J by 1 base, with 8 bases between. The CDR3 covers 13 residues. From germline, CDR1 is SGHNT and CDR2 YYREEE (reference sequence). The CDR3 here is CASSPPGNTEAFF. In DNA, the CDR3 is TGTGCCAGCAGCCCGCCCGGGAACACTGAAGCTTTCTTT.

This sequence joins TRBV18 and TRBJ1-2; TRBD1 matches 10 bases. The CDR3 covers 15 residues. Germline assignment: CDR1 KGHSH and CDR2 LQKENI. The J segment lost 3 bases and the V segment lost 3 bases, leaving 4 bases of the junction unmatched. CDR3 residues: CASSPRTGGDYGYTF. In DNA, the CDR3 is TGTGCCAGCTCACCTCGGACAGGGGGGGACTATGGCTACACCTTC.